This T cell receptor beta chain was observed in a study of human T cells and chemical hapten exposure. Study observations and caveats: Against controls, expanded TCRs gave rise to significantly more large CDR3 similarity clusters.

Trimming removed 4 bases from V and 0 bases from J, with 8 bases in between. Germline CDR1 and CDR2: SGDLS and YYNGEE. This CDR3 contains 13 residues. In this sample, this clonotype turned up many times. Its antigen is unidentified. Unique molecular identifiers were affixed to discrete cDNA molecules within the library. Each CDR3 protein is one row after TCRdb ran MiXCR on the RACE reads. This table holds fewer than 85,000 distinct CDR3 sequences, roughly 10% found once. Time point in this sample: patch test 2, 6 weeks after DPC sensitization. The treatment here: therapeutic diphenylcyclopropenone sensitization with weekly scalp DPC. Donation of samples came from alopecia patients who were 18 to 70 years old and suitable for DPC. Total RNA was isolated from unfractionated whole blood.

The chain uses TRBV9 and TRBJ2-7, with a tentative D call TRBD2 (5 bases). The sequence was obtained from a man younger than 35 with alopecia areata. Some clones in this sample may be carry-over from other donors' samples. This sample comprised whole blood, obtained in connection with sensitization to the hapten diphenylcyclopropenone (DPC). DNA for the CDR3: TGTGCCAGCAGCCCCGCGGGCTCCTACGAGCAGTACTTC. Translating it yields CASSPAGSYEQYF.